Listed below are T cell receptor beta chains from one sample, sequenced in a study of human thymus T cells. TCRdb's copy holds only in-frame clones and misses some; the assay was immunoSEQ multiplex PCR. The sample consists of about 78,000 clones, around 96% of them appearing once. Source material: thymus tissue. These TCRs come from a boy under two years old with a congenital heart defect but otherwise immunologically healthy. Both conserved end residues are part of each CDR3. Fields, in order: V gene, J gene, D gene, clone size, CDR3 DNA, CDR3 protein. The D gene is left open where the match is weak. Size is stated for part of the rows, as once, few or many counts, or as a class when the clone is expanded.

TRBV28	TRBJ2-7	-	-	TGTGCCAGCAGAGGGGGGGAACCCTACGAGCAGTACTTC	CASRGGEPYEQYF
TRBV15	TRBJ2-7	-	-	TGTGCCACCAGCAGCATTAGGGTGGGCCCACCCTACGAGCAGTACTTC	CATSSIRVGPPYEQYF
TRBV4-3	TRBJ1-1	-	-	TGCGCCAGCAGCCATGCAATCAGGGGAAGTCGCGAGAAAGCTTTCTTT	CASSHAIRGSREKAFF
TRBV5-1	TRBJ2-3	TRBD2	-	TGCGCCAGCAGCTTGGAACGTAGCGGGAGCGTAGATACGCAGTATTTT	CASSLERSGSVDTQYF
TRBV6-4	TRBJ2-5	-	-	TGTGCCAGCAGCGATGGGGGAGAGACCCAGTACTTC	CASSDGGETQYF
TRBV9	TRBJ2-7	-	-	TGTGCCAGCAGCGTAGGACCAGGCGGGACCGTCTCCTACGAGCAGTACTTC	CASSVGPGGTVSYEQYF
TRBV5-6	TRBJ2-7	-	once	TGTGCCAGCAGCTTGGCGGAGGTGGGATACGAGCAGTACTTC	CASSLAEVGYEQYF
TRBV4-3	TRBJ2-2	-	-	TGCGCCAGCAGCCAAGATGGACCGACCCAGAACACCGGGGAGCTGTTTTTT	CASSQDGPTQNTGELFF
TRBV29-1	TRBJ2-7	TRBD1	-	TGCAGCGTAGGACAGGGGCCGTCCTACGAGCAGTACTTC	CSVGQGPSYEQYF
TRBV9	TRBJ2-1	-	-	TGTGCCAGCAGCGTAGACCCCCGGACTCGCCAGAACAATGAGCAGTTCTTC	CASSVDPRTRQNNEQFF
TRBV29-1	TRBJ1-5	-	-	TGCAGCGCCCTAGGAGGGGTAGGTCAGCCCCAGCATTTT	CSALGGVGQPQHF
TRBV14	TRBJ1-2	-	-	TGTGCCAGCAGCCATAGGAGTAAGCCTAACTATGGCTACACCTTC	CASSHRSKPNYGYTF
TRBV7-3	TRBJ2-5	-	-	TGTGCCAGCAGCTTAAAGGGAAGCCTGTACCAAGAGACCCAGTACTTC	CASSLKGSLYQETQYF
TRBV5-6	TRBJ2-7	-	-	TGTGCCAGCAGCCTCACAGGGACCCCCTACGAGCAGTACTTC	CASSLTGTPYEQYF
TRBV5-4	TRBJ1-2	TRBD1	-	TGTGCCAGCAGCTTGGGCCGACAGGGAATCTATGGCTACACCTTC	CASSLGRQGIYGYTF
TRBV5-4	TRBJ1-4	-	-	TGTGCCAGCAGCCTCTCAGGGTTAGGGAATGAAAAACTGTTTTTT	CASSLSGLGNEKLFF
TRBV5-6	TRBJ1-5	-	-	TGTGCCAGCAGCTCTGAAAGGGATGACAATCAGCCCCAGCATTTT	CASSSERDDNQPQHF
TRBV18	TRBJ1-4	-	-	TGTGCCAGCTCACCGGGGGGTGAAAAACTGTTTTTT	CASSPGGEKLFF
TRBV6-1	TRBJ1-1	-	-	TGTGCCAGCAGTGAAACGGCCAGATGCGACAGAAGATTGCCTGAAGCTTTCTTT	CASSETARCDRRLPEAFF
TRBV15	TRBJ2-5	TRBD1	-	TGTGCCACCAGCATGAACGGAGGGACAGGGGGAATCCAAGAGACCCAGTACTTC	CATSMNGGTGGIQETQYF
TRBV15	TRBJ2-7	TRBD1	-	TGTGCCACCAGCAGAAAGAACGGCGGGACAGGGCACCGATTC	CATSRKNGGTGHRF
TRBV18	TRBJ1-2	-	-	TGTGCCAGCTCACCACGCACGGGGCACTATGGCTACACCTTC	CASSPRTGHYGYTF
TRBV7-8	TRBJ2-2	-	-	TGTGCCAGCAGCTTAGAGGGAACGAACACCGGGGAGCTGTTTTTT	CASSLEGTNTGELFF
TRBV2	TRBJ2-3	-	-	TGTGCCAGCAGGGACCAGTCTTCGCGTAGCGCAGATACGCAGTATTTT	CASRDQSSRSADTQYF
TRBV30	TRBJ1-3	-	-	TGTGCCTGGAGGGCCACGAGGAGATTGGCAGGTGTCTCGGAAACTGGAAACACCATATATTTT	CAWRATRRLAGVSETGNTIYF
TRBV5-6	TRBJ2-3	-	-	TGTGCCAGCAGCTTTTCGAGACCCACAGATACGCAGTATTTT	CASSFSRPTDTQYF
TRBV27	TRBJ2-3	TRBD1	-	TGTGCCAGCAGTTTCCGGACAGGGACCACAGATACGCAGTATTTT	CASSFRTGTTDTQYF
TRBV27	TRBJ2-5	-	-	TGTGCCAGCAGTCTTCATCAGGGGAGGAGCCCGGGGGAGACCCAGTACTTC	CASSLHQGRSPGETQYF